Given below is one TCR beta chain in context. In its sample, this clone was seen a few times. The antigen it binds to is not known. Base-call qualities are not available, and no considerably larger clone is one nucleotide away. The cohort was made up of about 670 healthy bone marrow donors. At the time of sampling, all cohort members were nominally healthy, though unrecorded immune exposures were likely present. The donor was CMV seronegative and was included in the group of about 400 seronegative cohort members. A peripheral blood sample was collected from each donor, and TCR beta sequencing was performed on peripheral blood mononuclear cells. Genomic DNA was extracted from the blood cell samples with the Qiagen DNeasy Blood Extraction Kit. This record comes from a study of cytomegalovirus exposure and HLA in healthy donors (dated by TCRdb to about 2017). For context, the study as a whole: An earlier analysis of approximately 640 of the donors reported 250 to 300 Gb of sequence data and approximately 110 million unique TCR beta sequences from approximately 180 million T cells. In the later analysis, no new phenotypic data were used to find candidate immune exposures; instead, reliance was placed on TCR beta sequences and their occurrence across donors. A later analysis re-analyzed previously published TCR beta repertoires from 666 donors and added high-resolution HLA genotyping to study TCR occurrence patterns. Among the roughly 410 genotyped donors, around 81% belonged to the genetic ancestry cluster associated with self-reported Caucasian donors. Around 330 gigabases of sequencing data and 70 million to 100 million unique TCR sequences made up an early release that covered 640 HLA-typed donors. To decide whether each TCR beta V gene segment behaved as functional or pseudogenic, an earlier analysis of 587 of the donors relied on high-throughput TCR beta sequencing. Across 300 to 500 genotyped donors of the cohort, an average of about 240,000 unique TCR beta nucleotide sequences per donor were sequenced, and roughly 20% of those sequences were non-productive. In a later genetic analysis, genome-wide SNP genotypes for about 55% of the roughly 670 donors were used, and that subset was treated as a discovery cohort. To predict cytomegalovirus infection status, the study combined high-throughput TCR immunosequencing, statistical association of individual TCRs with disease status, and machine learning. Along with the 666-subject first cohort, a separate validation cohort of around 120 different subjects was used. All discovery cohort repertoires had been generated using a single sequencing platform. HLA typing included class I and class II loci at four-digit resolution. The study profiled the T cell repertoires of fewer than 850 subjects by immunosequencing and related them to cytomegalovirus serostatus. The study aimed to test whether cataloging public T cell receptors could reveal signatures of past pathogen exposure. Typing coverage varied by locus: about 629-630 donors for A, B, C, DRB1 and DQB1; roughly 500 for DQA1; some 610 for DPA1; more than 450 for DPB1. Several DR-DQ haplotypes were treated as single units for association and clustering because of strong linkage in the cohort. Donor age, sex, ethnicity and CMV serostatus were compiled alongside the repertoire data. General conclusions and limits of the study: Seventeen rarely observed V segments, including chromosome 9 orphons, were excluded from the earlier analysis of several hundred of the donors because counts were too low. A further reported finding was that TCR beta sequences accurately predicted the HLA-A and HLA-B alleles for most subjects in the first cohort. A group of highly shared sequence variants was considered likely to be a technical artifact of the sequencing pipeline. An earlier analysis of 587 of the donors showed that most TCR beta V segments appeared in productive rearrangements either about 87% or about 30% of the time, which broadly matched IMGT annotations. The classifier was reported to diagnose cytomegalovirus status with high specificity and sensitivity in both the original and validation cohorts. A later analysis found that TCR association rates varied across HLA loci, with DRB1 alleles showing the most associated TCRs and HLA-C alleles the fewest. At a false discovery rate of 0.05, a later analysis linked 16,951 TCR beta sequences to specific HLA alleles. HLA typing was unavailable for some donors at each locus, so association tests used only the typed subset. In a later genetic analysis, a missense DCLRE1C variant was associated with V-gene and J-gene trimming of TCR beta chains, and the association was replicated in an independent cohort. In a later analysis, HLA-associated TCR beta chains showed more clonal expansion and lower generation probabilities than non-associated chains that were equally common. Compared with the roughly 670-donor mean, donors in an Asian-associated ancestry cluster had fewer N-insertions in productive TCRs, according to a later genetic analysis. In vitro tests confirmed that a few of the cytomegalovirus-associated TCR beta chains recognize cytomegalovirus antigens. Presence/absence analyses assumed roughly uniform sequencing depth across donors, an assumption that may not hold. According to a later analysis, parvovirus B19, influenza, CMV and Epstein-Barr virus appeared linked to several top co-occurrence clusters. Correlated functional status among segregating V segments might reflect linkage disequilibrium, but an unknown experimental factor could not be ruled out. A total of fewer than 200 TCR beta chains were listed by the study as associated with cytomegalovirus. Only TCR beta chains were sequenced in this cohort, and the absence of alpha or paired-chain data limited detectable features. Immune exposure information for the cohort was limited to CMV serostatus. Most CMV-associated TCR beta chains appeared to be HLA-restricted in a later analysis, and the HLA associations seemed to be driven largely by CMV exposure. Most TCR sequences were seen in very few donors, while some public TCRs were found in many individuals. Assigning TCR associations to individual alleles was difficult when HLA alleles, especially DR and DQ, strongly co-occurred. The authors suggested that the approach could potentially be generalized to other disease states and immunological phenotypes.

Libraries were made using the immunoSEQ multiplex PCR assay. The multiplex PCR relied on a mix of 60 forward primers for TCR Vbeta segments and 13 reverse primers for TCR Jbeta segments. A multiplex PCR assay on genomic DNA amplified the CDR3 region of rearranged TCR beta genes. The Illumina HiSeq System was used to sequence the amplified TCR beta libraries as 87-base-pair reads. As for how the authors treated the data: A later analysis counted about 82 million unique TCR beta chains across the roughly 700 repertoires, and 10 million to 12 million of these chains were shared by at least two donors. Raw reads were error-corrected and collapsed into unique sequences by a nearest-neighbor algorithm in which closely related sequences were merged to remove PCR and sequencing errors. V, D and J gene segments were assigned by aligning CDR3 sequences to IMGT reference sequences. For a sequence to be retained, at least a six-nucleotide match to both a V gene segment and a J gene segment was required. Rearrangements were called productive when the CDR3 lacked stop codons and stayed in frame with V and J; all others were non-productive. Following IMGT convention, CDR3 was defined as the stretch from the second conserved V-encoded cysteine up to the conserved J-encoded phenylalanine. The earlier analysis of about 590 of the donors excluded sequences that lacked an unambiguous match to a single V gene segment. An earlier analysis of 587 of the donors classified V segments as functional when productive rearrangements were above 56.7% and as segregating when the standard deviation between donors was above 5%. A statistical classification framework was built for diagnosing cytomegalovirus status from the catalog of TCR beta chain sequences. In a later analysis, V and J genes were assigned by comparing TCR nucleotide sequences against IMGT/GENE-DB human TR gene sequences. A later analysis assigned CDR3 sequences and most-parsimonious VDJ recombination scenarios with the TCRdist pipeline. In a later analysis, each TCR beta chain was defined by its CDR3 amino acid sequence together with its V-gene family, and reads without a unique V-gene family were excluded. As a way to deal with suspected cross-contamination and a sequencing artifact, a later analysis dropped nearly 600 nucleotide sequences that were highly shared and had low generation probability. A later analysis calculated a clonal expansion index for each public chain from normalized within-repertoire ranks of inferred template counts. In a later analysis, generation probabilities were computed using a VDJ recombination model fitted to out-of-frame rearrangements, and the results were checked against IGoR. In a later analysis, hypergeometric tests were used to score TCR-TCR, TCR-HLA and TCR-CMV co-occurrence, with a repertoire-size bias correction applied to TCR pairs. A later analysis estimated false discovery rates by permuting HLA or CMV assignments 20 times. In a later analysis, co-occurring TCRs were grouped using DBSCAN, with TCRdist sequence similarity added in when clustering inside HLA-allele-positive subsets. Co-occurrence clustering excluded repertoires with fewer than 30,000 or more than 120,000 public chains, plus five with anomalous nucleotide sharing. TCRdb retrieved this table from immuneACCESS and kept in-frame rearrangements only. Not all clones are present; in checked studies, unresolved V genes account for under half, and no reason is known for the remainder. V and J calls and clone size are given by that table; D and trimming were obtained from the DNA. The sample contains 90,000 or so clones, 60% to 80% of them found a single time. Approximately 6% of the sample is taken by the ten largest.

Sequenced sample: PBMCs. This sequence originates from a female donor in good health and CMV-seronegative.

The nucleotides read TGTGCCAGCAGCGTAGGCAGCGGGGGGGCCCCCCCCGGGGAGCTGTTTTTT. This yields the protein CASSVGSGGAPPGELFF. The chain uses TRBV9 and TRBJ2-2; TRBD2 fits 10 bases in the junction. The CDR3 starts with the cysteine, ends with the phenylalanine, and has 17 residues. The retained sequence is limited to the CDR3, 51 bases, with the frame set at the first base. Based on the germline V gene, the CDR1 and CDR2 sequences are SGDLS and YYNGEE. Relative to germline, V is missing 0 bases and J is missing 6 bases, with 8 bases of the junction outside any gene match.